These 3 T cell receptor beta chains were sequenced from one sample in a study of beta chain features in type 1 diabetes. Overall study findings and caveats: Moderate yet significant TCRB CDR3 shortening was seen in Type 1 diabetes patients in all four CD4+ subsets.

Reverse transcribing all isolated RNA meant expressed TCRB transcripts were sequenced. The method was immunoSEQ multiplex PCR; TCRdb's version includes in-frame clones alone and lacks a portion of them. The data hold 300,000 to 400,000 clones, with 9.6% observed a single time. These receptors lack a known antigen. Sequences were obtained from central memory CD4+ T cells from blood. The receptors come from a man aged 25 to 45 with type 1 diabetes.

The chain couples TRBV4-2 to TRBJ1-2, with TRBD1 identical over 8 bases. Trimming cost V 1 base and J 3 bases; bases outside gene matches: 7. This CDR3 spans 16 amino acids. Germline assignment: CDR1 LGHNA and CDR2 YNFKEQ. The CDR3 DNA reads as TGTGCCAGCAGCCAAGGGACAGGGCGGCAGGACTATGGCTACACCTTC. Translated: CASSQGTGRQDYGYTF.

This clone has a handful of counts. The chain carries TRBV7-2 and TRBJ2-1; 10 positions agree with TRBD2. Trimming took 6 bases from V and 4 from J; bases not matched to a gene: 6. This CDR3 is built from 15 residues. CDR1 is SGHTA and CDR2 is FQGNSA in the germline V gene. The CDR3 bases are TGTGCCAGCAGTTCCCCAGCGGGAGGGTACAATGAGCAGTTCTTC. Translation gives CASSSPAGGYNEQFF.

This sequence joins TRBV11-2 and TRBJ2-3; D is tentatively TRBD1 or TRBD2 (6 bases each). V lost 0 bases to trimming and J lost 8 bases, with 18 bases between them. The germline V gene encodes CDR1 SGHAT and CDR2 FQNNGV. This CDR3 has 16 amino acids. The CDR3 DNA is TGTGCCAGCAGCTTAGAACCCGGGGGCGCGATTGGTACGCAGTATTTT. It codes for CASSLEPGGAIGTQYF. Combining the CDR3 with reference TRBV11-2 and TRBJ2-3 gives the whole variable domain EAGVAQSPRYKIIEKRQSVAFWCNPISGHATLYWYQQILGQGPKLLIQFQNNGVVDDSQLPKDRFSAERLKGVDSTLKIQPAKLEDSAVYLCASSLEPGGAIGTQYFGPGTRLTVL.